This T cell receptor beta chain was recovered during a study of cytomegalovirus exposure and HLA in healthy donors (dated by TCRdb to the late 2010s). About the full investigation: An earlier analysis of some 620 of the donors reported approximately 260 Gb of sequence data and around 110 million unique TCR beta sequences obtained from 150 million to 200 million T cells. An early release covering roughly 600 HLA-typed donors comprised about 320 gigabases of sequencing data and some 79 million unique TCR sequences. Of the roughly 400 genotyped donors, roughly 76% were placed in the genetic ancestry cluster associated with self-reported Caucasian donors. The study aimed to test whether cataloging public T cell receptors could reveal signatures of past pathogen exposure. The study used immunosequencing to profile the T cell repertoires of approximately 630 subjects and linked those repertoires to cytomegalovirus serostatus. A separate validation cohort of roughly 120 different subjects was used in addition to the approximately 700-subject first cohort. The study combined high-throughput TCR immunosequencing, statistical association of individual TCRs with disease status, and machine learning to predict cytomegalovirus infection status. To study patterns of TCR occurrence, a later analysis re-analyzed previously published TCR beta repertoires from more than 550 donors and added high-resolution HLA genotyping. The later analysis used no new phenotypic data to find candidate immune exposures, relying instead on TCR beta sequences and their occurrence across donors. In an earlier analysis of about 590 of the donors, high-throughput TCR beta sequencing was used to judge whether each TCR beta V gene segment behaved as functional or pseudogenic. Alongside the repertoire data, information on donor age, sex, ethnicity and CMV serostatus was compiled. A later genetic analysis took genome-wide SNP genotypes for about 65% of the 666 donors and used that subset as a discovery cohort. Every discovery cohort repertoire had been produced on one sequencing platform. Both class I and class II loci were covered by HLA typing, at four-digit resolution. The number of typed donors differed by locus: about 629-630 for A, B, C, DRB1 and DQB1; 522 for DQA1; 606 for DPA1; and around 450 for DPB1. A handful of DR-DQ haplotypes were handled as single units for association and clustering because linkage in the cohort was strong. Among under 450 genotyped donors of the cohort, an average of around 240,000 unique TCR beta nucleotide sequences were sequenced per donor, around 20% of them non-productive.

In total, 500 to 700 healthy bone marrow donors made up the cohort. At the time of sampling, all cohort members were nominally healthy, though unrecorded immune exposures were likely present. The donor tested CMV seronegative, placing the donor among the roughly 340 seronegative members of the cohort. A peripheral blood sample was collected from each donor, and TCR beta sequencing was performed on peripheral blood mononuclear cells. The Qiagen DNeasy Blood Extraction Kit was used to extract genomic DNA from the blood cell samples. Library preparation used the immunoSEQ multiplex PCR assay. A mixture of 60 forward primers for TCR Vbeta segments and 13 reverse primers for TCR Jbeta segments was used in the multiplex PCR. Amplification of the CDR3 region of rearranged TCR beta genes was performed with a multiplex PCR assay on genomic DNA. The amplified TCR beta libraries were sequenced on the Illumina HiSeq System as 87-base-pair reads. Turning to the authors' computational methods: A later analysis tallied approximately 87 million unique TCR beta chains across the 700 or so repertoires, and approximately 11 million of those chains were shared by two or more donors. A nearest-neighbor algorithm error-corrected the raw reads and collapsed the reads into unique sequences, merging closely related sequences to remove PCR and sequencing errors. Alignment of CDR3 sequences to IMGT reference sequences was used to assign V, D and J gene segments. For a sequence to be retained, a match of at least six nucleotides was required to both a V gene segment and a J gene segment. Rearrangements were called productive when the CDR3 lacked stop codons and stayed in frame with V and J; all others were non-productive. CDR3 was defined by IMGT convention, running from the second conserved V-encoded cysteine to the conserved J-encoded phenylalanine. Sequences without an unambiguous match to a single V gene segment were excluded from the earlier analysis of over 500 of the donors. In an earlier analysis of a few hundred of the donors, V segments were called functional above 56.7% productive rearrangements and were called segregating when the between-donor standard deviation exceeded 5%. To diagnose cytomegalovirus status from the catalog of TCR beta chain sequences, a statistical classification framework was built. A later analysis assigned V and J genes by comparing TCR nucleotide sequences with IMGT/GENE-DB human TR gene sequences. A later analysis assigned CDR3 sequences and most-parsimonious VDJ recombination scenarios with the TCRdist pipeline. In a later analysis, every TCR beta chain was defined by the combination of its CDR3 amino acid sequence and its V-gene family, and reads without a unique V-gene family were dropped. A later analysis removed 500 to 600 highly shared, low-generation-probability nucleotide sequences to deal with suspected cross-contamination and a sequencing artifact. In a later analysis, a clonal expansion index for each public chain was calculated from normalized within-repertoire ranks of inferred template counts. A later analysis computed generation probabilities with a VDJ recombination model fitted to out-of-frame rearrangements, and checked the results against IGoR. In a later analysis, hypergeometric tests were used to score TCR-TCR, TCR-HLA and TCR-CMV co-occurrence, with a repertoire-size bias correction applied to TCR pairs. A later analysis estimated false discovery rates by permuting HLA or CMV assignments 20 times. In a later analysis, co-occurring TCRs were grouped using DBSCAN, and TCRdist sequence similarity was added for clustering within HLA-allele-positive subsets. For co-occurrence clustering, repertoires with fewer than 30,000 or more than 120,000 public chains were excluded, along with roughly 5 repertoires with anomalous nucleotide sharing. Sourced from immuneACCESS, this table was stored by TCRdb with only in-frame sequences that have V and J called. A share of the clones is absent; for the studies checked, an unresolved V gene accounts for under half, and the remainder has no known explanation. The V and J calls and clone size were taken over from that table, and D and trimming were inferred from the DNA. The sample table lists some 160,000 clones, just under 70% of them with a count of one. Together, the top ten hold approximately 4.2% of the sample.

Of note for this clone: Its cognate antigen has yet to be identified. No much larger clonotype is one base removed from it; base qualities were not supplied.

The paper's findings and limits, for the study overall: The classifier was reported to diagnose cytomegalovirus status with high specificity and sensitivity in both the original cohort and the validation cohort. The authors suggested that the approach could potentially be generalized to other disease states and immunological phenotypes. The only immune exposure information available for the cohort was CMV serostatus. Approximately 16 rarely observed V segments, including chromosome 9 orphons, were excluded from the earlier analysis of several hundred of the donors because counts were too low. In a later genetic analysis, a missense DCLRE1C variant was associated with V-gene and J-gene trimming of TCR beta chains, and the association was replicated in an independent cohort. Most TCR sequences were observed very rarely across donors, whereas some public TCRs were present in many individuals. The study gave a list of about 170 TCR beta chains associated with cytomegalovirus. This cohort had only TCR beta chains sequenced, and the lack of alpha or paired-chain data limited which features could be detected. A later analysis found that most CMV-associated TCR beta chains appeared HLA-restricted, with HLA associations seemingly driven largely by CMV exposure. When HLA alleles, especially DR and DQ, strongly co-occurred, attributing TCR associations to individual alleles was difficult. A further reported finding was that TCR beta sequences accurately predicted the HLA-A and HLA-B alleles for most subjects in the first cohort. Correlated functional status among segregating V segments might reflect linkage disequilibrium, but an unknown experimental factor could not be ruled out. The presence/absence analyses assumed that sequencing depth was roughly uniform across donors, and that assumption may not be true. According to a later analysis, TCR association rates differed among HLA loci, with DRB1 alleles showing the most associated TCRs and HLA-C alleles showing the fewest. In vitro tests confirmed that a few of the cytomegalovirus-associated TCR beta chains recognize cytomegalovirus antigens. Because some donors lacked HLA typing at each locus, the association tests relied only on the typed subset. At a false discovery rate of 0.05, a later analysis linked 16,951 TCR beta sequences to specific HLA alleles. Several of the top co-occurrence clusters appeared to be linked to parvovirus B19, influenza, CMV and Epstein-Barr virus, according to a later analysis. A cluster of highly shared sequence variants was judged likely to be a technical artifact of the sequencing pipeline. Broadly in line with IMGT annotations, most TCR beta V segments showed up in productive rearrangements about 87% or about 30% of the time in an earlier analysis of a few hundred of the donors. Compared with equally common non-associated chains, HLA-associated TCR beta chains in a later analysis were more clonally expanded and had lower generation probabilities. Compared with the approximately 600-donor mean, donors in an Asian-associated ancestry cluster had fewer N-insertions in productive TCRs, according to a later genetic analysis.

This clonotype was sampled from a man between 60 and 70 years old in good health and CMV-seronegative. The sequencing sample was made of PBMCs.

The DNA reads TGTGCCAGCAGCGCGGGACTAGCCAAAAACATTCAGTACTTC. The encoded protein is CASSAGLAKNIQYF. The V and J segments used are TRBV5-4 and TRBJ2-4; possibly the D gene is TRBD2, per 6 matching bases. The CDR3 covers 14 residues, taking in both the cysteine and the phenylalanine. Left in the record is the CDR3 DNA by itself, 42 bases read in frame from the first base. V is pared back by 4 bases and J by 0 bases, with 8 bases lying between the germline termini. CDR1 and CDR2 were assigned from the germline V gene (reference sequence) as SGHNT and YYREEE.